The subject of this entry is one TCR beta chain. The sample originates from a study of blood T cell repertoires in COVID-19. Study summary: Samples representing acute and convalescent COVID-19 were sourced from the United States, Italy and Spain. T cells, B-cell-depleted T cells, or PBMCs provided the cDNA or gDNA that served as material.

Germline values: CDR1 SGHVS, CDR2 FNYEAQ. The CDR3 is 17 amino acids. Trimming took 4 bases from V and 1 from J; bases not matched to a gene: 10. In the original analysis: Nucleated cell number was recorded as an estimate derived from reference gene primer amplification. Sequencing used immunoSEQ multiplex PCR; TCRdb keeps in-frame clones, though not all of them. That table is the source of V, J and clone size, and D and trimming were worked out from the DNA. The repertoire holds around 180,000 clones, about 84% seen once, with under 5.5% in the top ten. Sequencing was done on a sample of peripheral blood. The receptor comes from a woman in her 30s with acute or convalescent COVID-19. The chain joins TRBV7-6 to TRBJ2-3; TRBD1 matches at 8 bases. The DNA for the CDR3 is TGTGCCAGCAGCTCCCAACCACAGGGGGACGGCACAGATACGCAGTATTTT. Protein: CASSSQPQGDGTDTQYF.